This entry lists 9 T cell receptor beta chains sequenced from one sample in a study of T cell responses to AZD1222 COVID-19 vaccine. Clones were sequenced by immunoSEQ multiplex PCR, and TCRdb holds only the in-frame ones, with some missing. This sample has around 94,000 clones, with about 88% found just once. The sample here was peripheral blood, taken on day 0 of AZD1222 vaccination. The receptor source for this set is an adult in good health.

V and J are TRBV5-1 and TRBJ2-3; 11 bases agree with TRBD2. Per the germline V gene, CDR1 is SGHRS and CDR2 is YFSETQ. The CDR3 has 14 residues. The junction had 4 bases not matched to a gene; V was cut back by 7 bases and J by 3 bases. In DNA, the CDR3 is TGCGCCAGCGAGCCTAGCGGGGGGACAGATACGCAGTATTTT. It is translated as CASEPSGGTDTQYF. Variable domain in full (rest from reference TRBV5-1 and TRBJ2-3): KAGVTQTPRYLIKTRGQQVTLSCSPISGHRSVSWYQQTPGQGLQFLFEYFSETQRNKGNFPGRFSGRQFSNSRSEMNVSTLELGDSALYLCASEPSGGTDTQYFGPGTRLTVL.

The CDR3 nucleotides are TGTGCCTGGAGTACAAATACAGCTGGCTACACCTTC. This translates into CAWSTNTAGYTF. This chain links TRBV30 with TRBJ1-2; D uncertain. The CDR3 runs 12 residues. Trimming took 2 bases from V and 7 from J, leaving 11 bases between them. Germline CDR1 GTSNPN, CDR2 SVGIG (reference sequence).

The rearrangement uses TRBV5-1 and TRBJ2-7; the D is unclear. Germline CDR1 reads SGHRS; CDR2 reads YFSETQ. The CDR3 sequence is 13 residues long. V lost 0 bases, J lost 0 bases, and 4 bases lay in between. Written as DNA, the CDR3 is TGCGCCAGCAGCTTGGTTGGCTCCTACGAGCAGTACTTC. Its translation is CASSLVGSYEQYF.

The chain couples TRBV2 to TRBJ1-1, with D hard to call. Germline V CDR1 and CDR2: SNHLY, FYNNEI. The V gene lost 6 bases and the J gene lost 10 bases, with 21 bases spanning the gap. The CDR3 length is 14 residues. CDR3 residues: CASRGLREGGRAFF. The CDR3 DNA reads as TGTGCCAGCAGGGGCTTAAGAGAAGGAGGGAGAGCTTTCTTT.

The chain carries TRBV12-3 or TRBV12-4 and TRBJ1-3, with D unclear. The CDR3 runs 11 residues. V was trimmed by 3 bases and J by 6 bases, leaving 3 bases between them. The CDR3 region is CASSLQNTIYF. Here the CDR3 DNA reads TGTGCCAGCAGTTTGCAAAACACCATATATTTT.

The V gene is TRBV6-5, the J gene TRBJ1-6; D unclear. Trimming stripped 2 bases from V and 4 bases from J, with 6 bases between. CDR3 length: 14 amino acids. Germline assignment: CDR1 MNHEY and CDR2 SVGAGI. CDR3 amino acids: CASSYLGYNSPLHF. Here the CDR3 DNA reads TGTGCCAGCAGTTACCTAGGGTATAATTCACCCCTCCACTTT.

This rearrangement joins TRBV5-6 to TRBJ1-5, with a possible D match to TRBD1 (6 bases). The CDR3 covers 14 residues. V lost 3 bases and J 5 bases, leaving 12 bases between the germline ends. CDR1 and CDR2 (germline): SGHDT, YYEEEE. CDR3 loop: CASSWGRGHQPQHF. In DNA form, the CDR3 reads TGTGCCAGCAGCTGGGGCAGGGGCCATCAGCCCCAGCATTTT.

The chain uses TRBV29-1 and TRBJ2-7, with a weak D call TRBD2 (5 bases). V was cut by 3 bases and J by 0 bases, with 12 bases left in between. The germline gives CDR1 SQVTM, CDR2 ANQGSEA. This CDR3 is 14 amino acids long. The CDR3 loop reads CSVEEAATSYEQYF. The CDR3 coding sequence is TGCAGCGTTGAGGAGGCAGCCACCTCCTACGAGCAGTACTTC.

The genes are TRBV5-1 and TRBJ1-3; D is unresolved. The CDR3 runs 14 residues. The ends were cut back, 2 bases at V and 0 bases at J, with 6 bases in the middle. Germline V lookup: CDR1 SGHRS, CDR2 YFSETQ. The CDR3 sequence is CASSFSSSGNTIYF. CDR3 nucleotides: TGCGCCAGCAGCTTTTCTTCCTCTGGAAACACCATATATTTT.